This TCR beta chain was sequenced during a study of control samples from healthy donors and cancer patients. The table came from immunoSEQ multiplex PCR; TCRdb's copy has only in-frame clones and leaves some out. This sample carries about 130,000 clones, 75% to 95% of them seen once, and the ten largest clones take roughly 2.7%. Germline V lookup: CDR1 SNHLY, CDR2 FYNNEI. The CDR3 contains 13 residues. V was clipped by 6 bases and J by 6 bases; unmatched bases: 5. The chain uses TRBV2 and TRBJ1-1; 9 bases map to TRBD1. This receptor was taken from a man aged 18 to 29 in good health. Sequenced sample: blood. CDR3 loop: CASSWTGAAEAFF. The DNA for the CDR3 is TGTGCCAGCAGCTGGACAGGGGCGGCTGAAGCTTTCTTT.